This TCR beta chain comes out of a study of CD8+ T cells in alopecia areata. Study summary: The duration of tofacitinib was 6 to 18 months, with 6 months off drug afterward. Whole-study results and caveats: Both scalp clonality and the expanded CD8+ clones among the top 100 showed a significant decrease with tofacitinib.

Treatment denoted: oral pan-JAK inhibitor, 5-10 mg twice daily. Alopecia areata patients gave lesional scalp punch biopsies and peripheral blood samples. Germline V gene data show CDR1 as MDHEN and CDR2 as SYDVKM. V shed 7 bases, J shed 9 bases, and the junction held 20 bases outside the gene matches. The CDR3 covers 16 residues. Regarding this clone: The antigen is not known.

Once RNA had been extracted, it was reverse transcribed into cDNA to act as the sequencing template. Here immunoSEQ multiplex PCR was the method, and the copy in TCRdb shows in-frame clones only, minus some. In the table there are 15,000 to 20,000 clones, approximately 59% of which are singletons. This sequence joins TRBV28 and TRBJ2-5; the match to TRBD1 covers 7 bases. Sequenced here: skin, sampled at week 4, from a patient treated with tofacitinib. The source of this sequence is a human donor with alopecia areata. CDR3: CASTPPGTVDSGAQYF. The CDR3, as DNA: TGTGCCAGCACCCCCCCGGGGACAGTTGATTCAGGGGCCCAGTACTTC.